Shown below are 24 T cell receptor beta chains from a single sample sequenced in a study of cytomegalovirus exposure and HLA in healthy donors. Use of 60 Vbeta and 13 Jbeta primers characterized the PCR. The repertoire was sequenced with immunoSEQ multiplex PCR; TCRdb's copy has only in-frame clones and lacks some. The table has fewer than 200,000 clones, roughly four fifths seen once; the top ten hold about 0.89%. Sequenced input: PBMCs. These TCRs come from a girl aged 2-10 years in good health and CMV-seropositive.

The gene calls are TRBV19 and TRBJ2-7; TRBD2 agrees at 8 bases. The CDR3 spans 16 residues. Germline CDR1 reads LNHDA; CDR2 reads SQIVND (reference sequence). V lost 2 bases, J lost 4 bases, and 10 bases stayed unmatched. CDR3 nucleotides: TGTGCCAGTAGTATAATAACGGGAGGGCCGGAGTACGAGCAGTACTTC. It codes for CASSIITGGPEYEQYF.

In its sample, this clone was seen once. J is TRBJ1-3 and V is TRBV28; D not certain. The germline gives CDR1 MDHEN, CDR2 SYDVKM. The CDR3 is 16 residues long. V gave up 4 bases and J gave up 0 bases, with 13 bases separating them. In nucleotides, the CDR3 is TGTGCCAGCAGTTCCCGGGAACTCCACTCTGGAAACACCATATATTTT. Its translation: CASSSRELHSGNTIYF.

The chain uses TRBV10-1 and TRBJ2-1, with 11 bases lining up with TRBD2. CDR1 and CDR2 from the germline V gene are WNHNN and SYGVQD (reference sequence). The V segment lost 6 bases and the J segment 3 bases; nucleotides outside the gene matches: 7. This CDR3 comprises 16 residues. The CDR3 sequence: CASSDLTSGVYNEQFF. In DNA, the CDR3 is TGCGCCAGCAGCGACCTGACTAGCGGGGTCTACAATGAGCAGTTCTTC.

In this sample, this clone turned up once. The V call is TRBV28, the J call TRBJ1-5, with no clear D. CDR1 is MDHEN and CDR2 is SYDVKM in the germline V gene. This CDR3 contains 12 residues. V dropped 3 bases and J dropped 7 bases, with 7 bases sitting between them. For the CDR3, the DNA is TGTGCCAGCAGTTTGATTAGCCAGCCCCAGCATTTT. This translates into CASSLISQPQHF.

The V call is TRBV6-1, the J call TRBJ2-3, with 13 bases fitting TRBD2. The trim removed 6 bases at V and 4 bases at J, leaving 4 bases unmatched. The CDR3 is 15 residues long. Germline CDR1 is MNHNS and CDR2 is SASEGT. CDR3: CASRGLAGRADTQYF. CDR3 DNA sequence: TGTGCCAGCAGGGGACTAGCGGGAAGAGCAGATACGCAGTATTTT.

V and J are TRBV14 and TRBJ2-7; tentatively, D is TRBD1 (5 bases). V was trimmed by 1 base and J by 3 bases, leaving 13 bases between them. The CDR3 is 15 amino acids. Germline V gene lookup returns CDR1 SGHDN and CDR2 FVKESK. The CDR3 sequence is CASSQGQSIRYEQYF. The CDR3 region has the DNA TGTGCCAGCAGCCAAGGACAGTCAATCCGCTACGAGCAGTACTTC.

In nucleotides, the CDR3 is TGTGCCAGCAGCCAAGGATCACAGGTGGACGAGCAGTACTTC. Encoded protein: CASSQGSQVDEQYF. The chain is built from TRBV4-2 and TRBJ2-7, with a possible D match to TRBD1 (5 bases). The CDR3 contains 14 residues. V lost 1 base and J lost 5, with 12 bases in between. Germline V gene sequence: CDR1 LGHNA, CDR2 YNFKEQ.

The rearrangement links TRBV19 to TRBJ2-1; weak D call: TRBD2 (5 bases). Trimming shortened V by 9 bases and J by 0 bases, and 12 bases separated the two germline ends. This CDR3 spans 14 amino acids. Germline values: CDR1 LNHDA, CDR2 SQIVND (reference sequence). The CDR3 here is CASSLATSYNEQFF. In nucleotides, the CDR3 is TGTGCCAGCTCCCTAGCTACCTCCTACAATGAGCAGTTCTTC.

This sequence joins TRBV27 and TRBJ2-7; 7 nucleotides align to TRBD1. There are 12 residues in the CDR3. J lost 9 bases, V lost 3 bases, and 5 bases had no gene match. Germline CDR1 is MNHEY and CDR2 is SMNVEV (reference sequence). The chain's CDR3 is CASSFNRGRQYF. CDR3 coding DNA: TGTGCCAGCAGTTTCAACAGGGGACGGCAGTACTTC.

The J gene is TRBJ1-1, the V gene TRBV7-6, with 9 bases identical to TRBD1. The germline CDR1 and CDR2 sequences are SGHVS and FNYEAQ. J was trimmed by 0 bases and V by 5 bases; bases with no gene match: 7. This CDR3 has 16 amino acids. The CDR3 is CASSLGTGIVNTEAFF. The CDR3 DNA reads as TGTGCCAGCAGCCTGGGGACAGGGATCGTGAACACTGAAGCTTTCTTT.

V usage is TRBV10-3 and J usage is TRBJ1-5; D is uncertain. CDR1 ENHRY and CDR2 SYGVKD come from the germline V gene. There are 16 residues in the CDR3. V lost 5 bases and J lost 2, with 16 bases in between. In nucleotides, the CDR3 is TGTGCCATCAGTCCACAGAGGGTAATTGGCAATCAGCCCCAGCATTTT. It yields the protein CAISPQRVIGNQPQHF.

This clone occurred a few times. CDR3: CASSVNRGDGYTF. The CDR3 region has the DNA TGTGCCAGCAGCGTGAACAGGGGGGACGGCTACACCTTC. This chain joins TRBV9 and TRBJ1-2; 8 bases line up with TRBD1. This CDR3 contains 13 residues. The V and J ends lost 2 bases and 8 bases, in that order; junction bases with no gene match: 5. Germline V gives CDR1 SGDLS, CDR2 YYNGEE.

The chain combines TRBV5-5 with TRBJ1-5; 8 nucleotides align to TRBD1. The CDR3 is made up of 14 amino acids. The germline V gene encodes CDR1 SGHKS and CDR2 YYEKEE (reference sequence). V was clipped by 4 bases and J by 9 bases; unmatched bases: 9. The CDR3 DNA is TGTGCCAGCAGCCCCGGGACAGGACGACGGCCCCAGCATTTT. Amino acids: CASSPGTGRRPQHF.

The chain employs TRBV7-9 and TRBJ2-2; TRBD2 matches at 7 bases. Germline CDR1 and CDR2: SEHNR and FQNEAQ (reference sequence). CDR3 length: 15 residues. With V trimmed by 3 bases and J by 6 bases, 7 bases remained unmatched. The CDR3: CASSFAGVGSGELFF. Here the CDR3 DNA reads TGTGCCAGCAGCTTCGCGGGAGTCGGTTCCGGGGAGCTGTTTTTT.

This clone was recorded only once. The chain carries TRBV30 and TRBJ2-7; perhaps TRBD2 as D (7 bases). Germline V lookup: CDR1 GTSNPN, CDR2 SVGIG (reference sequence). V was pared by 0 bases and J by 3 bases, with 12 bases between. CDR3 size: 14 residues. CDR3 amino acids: CAWSVGGHNYEQYF. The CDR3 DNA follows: TGTGCCTGGAGTGTGGGGGGGCATAACTACGAGCAGTACTTC.

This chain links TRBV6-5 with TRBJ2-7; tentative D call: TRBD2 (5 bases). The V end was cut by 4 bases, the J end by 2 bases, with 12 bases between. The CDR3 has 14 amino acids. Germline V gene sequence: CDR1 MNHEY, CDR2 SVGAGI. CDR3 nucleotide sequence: TGTGCCAGCAGTTCTACTAGTGGAACCTACGAGCAGTACTTC. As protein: CASSSTSGTYEQYF.

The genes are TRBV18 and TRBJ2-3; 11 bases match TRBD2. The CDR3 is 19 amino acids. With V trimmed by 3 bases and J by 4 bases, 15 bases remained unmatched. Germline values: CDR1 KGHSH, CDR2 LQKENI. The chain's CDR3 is CASSPGSYNLAGGADTQYF. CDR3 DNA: TGTGCCAGCTCACCCGGATCCTACAACCTAGCGGGAGGCGCAGATACGCAGTATTTT. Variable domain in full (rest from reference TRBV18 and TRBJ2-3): NAGVMQNPRHLVRRRGQEARLRCSPMKGHSHVYWYRQLPEEGLKFMVYLQKENIIDESGMPKERFSAEFPKEGPSILRIQQVVRGDSAAYFCASSPGSYNLAGGADTQYFGPGTRLTVL.

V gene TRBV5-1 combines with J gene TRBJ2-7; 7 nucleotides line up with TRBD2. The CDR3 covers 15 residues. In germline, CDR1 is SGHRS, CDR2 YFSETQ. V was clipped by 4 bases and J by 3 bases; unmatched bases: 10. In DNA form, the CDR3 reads TGCGCCAGCAGCCGTATTACTAGCGCCCACTACGAGCAGTACTTC. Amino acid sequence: CASSRITSAHYEQYF.

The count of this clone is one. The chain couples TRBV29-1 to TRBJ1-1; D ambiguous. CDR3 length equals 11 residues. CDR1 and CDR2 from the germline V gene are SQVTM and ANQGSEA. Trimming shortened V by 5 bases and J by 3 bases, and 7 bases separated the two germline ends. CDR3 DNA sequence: TGCAGCGTTTCACAGTACACTGAAGCTTTCTTT. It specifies CSVSQYTEAFF.

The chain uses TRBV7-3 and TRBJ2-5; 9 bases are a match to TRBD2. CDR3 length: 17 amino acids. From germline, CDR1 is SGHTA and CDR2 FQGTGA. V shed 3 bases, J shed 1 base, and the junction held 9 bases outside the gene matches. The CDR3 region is CASSLGGRAFRQETQYF. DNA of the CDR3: TGTGCCAGCAGCTTGGGCGGGAGGGCTTTTCGCCAAGAGACCCAGTACTTC.

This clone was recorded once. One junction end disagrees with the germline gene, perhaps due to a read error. In nucleotides, the CDR3 is TGTTCCAGCAGCTCAACAGGGAACGAGCAGTACTTC. Its translation: CSSSSTGNEQYF. The chain has TRBV7-9 and TRBJ2-7; a weak D match, TRBD1 (6 bases). The CDR3 runs 12 residues. Germline V gene sequence: CDR1 SEHNR, CDR2 FQNEAQ (reference sequence).

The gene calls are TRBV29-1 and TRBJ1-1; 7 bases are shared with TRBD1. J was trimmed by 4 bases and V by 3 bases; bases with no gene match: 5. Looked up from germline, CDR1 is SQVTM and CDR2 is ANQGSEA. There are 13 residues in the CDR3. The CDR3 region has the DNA TGCAGCGTTGAGAAGGCAGGGGGCACTGAAGCTTTCTTT. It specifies CSVEKAGGTEAFF.

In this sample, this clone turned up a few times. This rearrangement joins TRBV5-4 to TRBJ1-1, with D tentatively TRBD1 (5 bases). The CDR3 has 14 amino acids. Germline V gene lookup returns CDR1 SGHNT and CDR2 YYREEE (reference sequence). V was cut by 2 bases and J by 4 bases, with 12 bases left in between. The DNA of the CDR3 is TGTGCCAGCAGCTTTGGGGGGTCCCTCACTGAAGCTTTCTTT. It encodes CASSFGGSLTEAFF.

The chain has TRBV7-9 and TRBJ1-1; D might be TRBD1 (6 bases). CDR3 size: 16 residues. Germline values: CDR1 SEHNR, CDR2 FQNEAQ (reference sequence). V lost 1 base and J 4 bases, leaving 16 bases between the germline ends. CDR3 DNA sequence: TGTGCCAGCAGCTTAGAAAAAGGACCCAGGGGCACTGAAGCTTTCTTT. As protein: CASSLEKGPRGTEAFF.